What follows are 5 T cell receptor beta chains derived from one specimen sequenced in a study of T-cell memory formation after mild COVID-19. TCRdb itself ran the 5' RACE reads through MiXCR, one entry per CDR3 protein. Among hundreds of thousands of distinct CDR3 sequences, more than 15% were seen once, and the ten largest hold around 20%. The material sequenced was PBMCs or a T cell subset sorted from them (not recorded which). These receptors all stem from a man younger than 35 who had mild COVID-19 (a few samples of this study predate the infection). Cell type and time point are not known.

This clonotype has only a few counts. The chain employs TRBV2 and TRBJ1-6; D is possibly TRBD1 (5 bases). The CDR3 extends over 16 amino acids. Trimming pared 7 bases from V and 4 bases from J, leaving 17 bases between. Germline-derived CDR1 and CDR2 are SNHLY and FYNNEI. The chain's CDR3 is CASTEGTAYYNSPLHF. As DNA, the CDR3 is TGTGCCAGCACCGAGGGGACGGCTTATTATAATTCACCCCTCCACTTT.

The V gene is TRBV12-3 or TRBV12-4, the J gene TRBJ2-7; D is possibly TRBD1 or TRBD2 (6 bases each). There are 13 residues in the CDR3. The germline V and J ends were trimmed by 7 bases and 6 bases, with 16 bases remaining between them. The CDR3 here is CASTRGRGGEQYF. DNA for the CDR3: TGTGCCAGCACCCGTGGCAGGGGAGGCGAGCAGTACTTC.

This chain links TRBV4-1 with TRBJ2-1, with D tentatively TRBD2 (6 bases). In germline, CDR1 is MGHRA, CDR2 YSYEKL. There are 18 residues in the CDR3. Trimming took off 4 bases at V and 0 bases at J, with 19 bases between the two ends. The CDR3 sequence: CASSLTPPGDFSYNEQFF. CDR3 bases: TGCGCCAGCAGCCTCACCCCTCCGGGGGACTTCTCCTACAATGAGCAGTTCTTC.

This clonotype was observed many times. This sequence joins TRBV5-1 and TRBJ2-3, with TRBD2 identical over 9 bases. V trimming: 4 bases; J trimming: 0 bases; junction bases outside the gene matches: 3. Per germline, CDR1 SGHRS and CDR2 YFSETQ. This CDR3 region has 15 residues. The CDR3 is CASSPGLASTDTQYF. The CDR3 region has the DNA TGCGCCAGCAGCCCAGGACTAGCGAGCACAGATACGCAGTATTTT.

This clonotype was seen repeatedly, ten times or more. The chain is built from TRBV4-1 and TRBJ2-2, with 7 bases matching TRBD1. Germline trimming cut 4 bases from V and 4 bases from J; bases unmatched to any gene: 3. The CDR3 has 14 residues. Germline CDR1 and CDR2: MGHRA and YSYEKL. Here the CDR3 reads CASSRGQTTGELFF. Written as DNA, the CDR3 is TGCGCCAGCAGCCGGGGACAGACCACCGGGGAGCTGTTTTTT.